This TCR beta chain was sequenced for a study of early T cells in non-severe SARS-CoV-2 infection. Molecules of cDNA were individually given unique molecular identifiers that were attached to them. TCRdb ran MiXCR on the 5' RACE reads and lists one entry per CDR3 protein. The sample holds about 28,000 distinct CDR3 sequences, 3.5% to 5.5% seen once. This clonotype was seen many times. The sequence came from an adult who was a healthcare worker with PCR-confirmed SARS-CoV-2 infection or an uninfected control (not recorded which). Sequencing was performed on whole blood, taken at baseline.

The DNA of the CDR3 is TGTGCCAGCAGCGTCAGGGTCTCCTACAATGAGCAGTTCTTC. It encodes CASSVRVSYNEQFF. This sequence joins TRBV9 and TRBJ2-1, with TRBD1 as a possible D gene (5 bases). This CDR3 has 14 amino acids. Germline assignment: CDR1 SGDLS and CDR2 YYNGEE. V was clipped by 2 bases and J by 0 bases, with 6 bases between them.